Listed below are T cell receptor beta chains from one sample, sequenced in a study of blood T cells in healthy people across ages. TCRdb passed the 5' RACE reads through MiXCR, listing each CDR3 protein once. The sample records over 950,000 distinct CDR3 sequences, roughly 50% being singletons. Sequenced sample: blood. The receptors derive from a woman in her fifties or sixties in good health. CDR3s include the opening cysteine and the closing phenylalanine or tryptophan. D genes are given only for firm matches. Expanded clones are given a class, and other clones once, few, many or no size at all.

clone_size j_call d_call v_call cdr3_aa cdr3_nt
few TRBJ2-5 - TRBV12-3/TRBV12-4 CASSLGPTGLYQETQYF TGTGCCAGCAGTTTAGGACCCACAGGGCTTTACCAAGAGACCCAGTACTTC
few TRBJ2-5 - TRBV11-2 CASSLIRGDQETQYF TGTGCCAGCAGCTTAATAAGGGGGGACCAAGAGACCCAGTACTTC
- TRBJ2-7 - TRBV27 CASSLIGASEQYF TGTGCCAGCAGTTTAATAGGGGCCAGCGAGCAGTACTTC
once TRBJ2-3 TRBD2 TRBV20-1 CSARKLRPSGSDGTDTQYF TGCAGTGCTAGAAAACTCCGGCCTAGCGGGAGCGATGGCACGGATACGCAGTATTTT
- TRBJ2-3 - TRBV20-1 CSGLAGQRTDTQYF TGCAGTGGATTAGCGGGACAGCGCACAGATACGCAGTATTTT
once TRBJ2-3 - TRBV20-1 CSARALGPVANTQYF TGCAGTGCTAGAGCCTTGGGACCAGTCGCGAATACGCAGTATTTT
- TRBJ2-3 TRBD2 TRBV7-2 CASSSPLAGRYTQYF TGTGCCAGCAGCTCCCCCCTAGCGGGACGCTATACGCAGTATTTT
- TRBJ2-7 TRBD2 TRBV20-1 CSASYGLADPSERYF TGCAGTGCTAGTTACGGACTAGCGGACCCTAGCGAGCGGTACTTC
- TRBJ2-1 - TRBV12-3/TRBV12-4 CASSLSGPLANEQFF TGTGCCAGCAGTTTATCCGGCCCCCTAGCCAATGAGCAGTTCTTC
- TRBJ2-1 TRBD2 TRBV7-2 CASTTAGGAYNEQFF TGTGCCAGCACCACAGCCGGGGGGGCGTACAATGAGCAGTTCTTC
- TRBJ2-1 TRBD2 TRBV16 CASSQLAGGSSYNEQFF TGTGCCAGCAGCCAACTAGCGGGAGGCTCCTCCTACAATGAGCAGTTCTTC
- TRBJ2-1 TRBD2 TRBV20-1 CSARRLAGGSSYNEQFF TGCAGTGCGAGAAGACTAGCGGGAGGCAGCTCCTACAATGAGCAGTTCTTC
few TRBJ2-1 - TRBV20-1 CSARVAPSYNEQFF TGCAGTGCGAGGGTGGCGCCAAGCTACAATGAGCAGTTCTTC
once TRBJ1-5 - TRBV7-3 CASSHAIAHGGRANQPQHF TGTGCCAGCAGCCACGCGATTGCACATGGGGGGAGGGCTAATCAGCCCCAGCATTTT
few TRBJ2-5 TRBD1 TRBV29-1 CSVAAWDRQETQYF TGCAGCGTTGCGGCCTGGGACAGACAAGAGACCCAGTACTTC
- TRBJ2-7 TRBD1 TRBV18 CASSAGGQGAYEQYF TGTGCCAGCTCCGCCGGGGGACAGGGGGCCTACGAGCAGTACTTC
few TRBJ2-3 TRBD2 TRBV28 CASSPTGFQRGDTQYF TGTGCCAGCAGTCCCACCGGGTTCCAGCGGGGGGATACGCAGTATTTT
- TRBJ2-3 - TRBV12-3/TRBV12-4 CASSFSDSARDTQYF TGTGCCAGCAGTTTTTCTGATAGCGCGAGGGATACGCAGTATTTT
- TRBJ2-3 - TRBV5-1 CASSVGERGATQYF TGCGCCAGCAGCGTGGGAGAAAGAGGGGCGACGCAGTATTTT
- TRBJ2-1 - TRBV7-9 CASSRKASNEQFF TGTGCCAGCAGCCGCAAAGCAAGCAATGAGCAGTTCTTC
- TRBJ2-6 TRBD2 TRBV18 CASSPWGGSGANVLTF TGTGCCAGCTCACCATGGGGGGGCTCTGGGGCCAACGTCCTGACTTTC
- TRBJ2-1 - TRBV5-1 CASSLYPDSNNEQFF TGCGCCAGCAGCTTGTACCCGGACAGCAACAATGAACAGTTCTTC
- TRBJ2-1 TRBD2 TRBV6-5 CASSYLADSYNEQFF TGTGCCAGCAGTTACCTAGCGGACTCCTACAATGAGCAGTTCTTC
- TRBJ2-3 - TRBV5-1 CASSLGQGVRGTDTQYF TGCGCCAGCAGCTTGGGCCAGGGCGTGAGAGGGACAGATACGCAGTATTTT
- TRBJ1-5 - TRBV12-3/TRBV12-4 CASRTGIQPQHF TGTGCCAGCAGAACAGGAATTCAGCCCCAGCATTTT
- TRBJ2-5 - TRBV3-1 CACGQDLESPLETQYF TGTGCCTGCGGCCAAGATCTTGAAAGCCCCCTGGAGACCCAGTACTTC
few TRBJ1-2 TRBD1 TRBV7-9 CASSSGGFGYTF TGTGCCAGCAGTTCAGGGGGCTTTGGCTACACCTTC
- TRBJ2-3 TRBD2 TRBV7-6 CASSLLATDDTQYF TGTGCCAGCAGCCTACTAGCGACCGACGATACGCAGTATTTT
- TRBJ1-5 TRBD1 TRBV28 CASSFRGRGDQPQHF TGTGCCAGCAGTTTTAGGGGGCGCGGGGATCAGCCCCAGCATTTT
- TRBJ2-7 TRBD1 TRBV28 CASGVGQYEQYF TGTGCCAGCGGAGTGGGACAGTACGAGCAGTACTTC
- TRBJ1-4 - TRBV20-1 CSARDAGTPRGEKLFF TGCAGTGCTAGAGATGCGGGGACTCCTAGGGGAGAAAAACTGTTTTTT
- TRBJ2-7 - TRBV4-3 CASSQYKSYEQYF TGCGCCAGCAGCCAGTATAAGTCCTACGAGCAGTACTTC
- TRBJ2-5 - TRBV6-2/TRBV6-3 CTSSPSVKTQYF TGTACCAGCAGTCCTAGCGTCAAGACCCAGTACTTC
- TRBJ2-1 - TRBV12-3/TRBV12-4 CASSFHEEQFF TGTGCCAGCAGTTTCCATGAAGAGCAGTTCTTC
- TRBJ2-1 TRBD2 TRBV7-2 CASSRTIAGGRYNEQFF TGTGCCAGCAGCCGAACAATAGCGGGAGGGAGATACAATGAGCAGTTCTTC
- TRBJ2-5 - TRBV4-1 CASSQVTYPKETRYF TGCGCCAGCAGCCAAGTTACCTATCCCAAAGAGACCCGGTACTTC
- TRBJ2-1 TRBD2 TRBV3-1 CASSQAAGGDLWSYNEQFF TGTGCCAGCAGCCAAGCAGCGGGAGGGGATCTGTGGTCCTACAATGAGCAGTTCTTC
- TRBJ1-5 - TRBV6-2/TRBV6-3 CASSRGTNNQPQHF TGTGCCAGCAGTCGCGGGACTAACAATCAGCCCCAGCATTTT
few TRBJ2-4 - TRBV9 CASSPPDRNIQYF TGTGCCAGCAGCCCCCCGGACAGAAACATTCAGTACTTC
few TRBJ2-6 - TRBV20-1 CSAPGWESGANVLTF TGCAGTGCCCCGGGGTGGGAATCTGGGGCCAACGTCCTGACTTTC
- TRBJ1-4 - TRBV28 CASSLGGEGSEKLFF TGTGCCAGCAGTTTGGGAGGAGAGGGGAGTGAAAAACTGTTTTTT
once TRBJ2-7 - TRBV2 CASSEESSYEQYF TGTGCCAGCAGTGAAGAGAGCTCCTACGAGCAGTACTTC
- TRBJ1-5 TRBD1 TRBV6-2/TRBV6-3 CASRLTGASNQPQHF TGTGCCAGTAGACTTACAGGGGCGAGCAATCAGCCCCAGCATTTT
- TRBJ2-4 - TRBV7-2 CASSSVAGFQNIQYF TGTGCCAGCAGCTCAGTCGCGGGATTTCAGAACATTCAGTACTTC
few TRBJ2-5 - TRBV4-1 CASSRERAVQETQYF TGCGCCAGCAGCCGTGAGAGGGCCGTACAAGAGACCCAGTACTTC
- TRBJ1-5 - TRBV7-3 CASSVWGGQPQHF TGTGCCAGCAGCGTATGGGGGGGACAGCCCCAGCATTTT
- TRBJ2-3 TRBD2 TRBV7-7 CASSYGSGRTDTQYF TGTGCCAGCAGCTATGGCAGCGGGAGGACAGATACGCAGTATTTT
once TRBJ1-5 - TRBV30 CAWSLDYSNQPQHF TGTGCCTGGAGTTTAGATTATAGCAATCAGCCCCAGCATTTT
- TRBJ2-3 TRBD2 TRBV5-1 CASSEGRGLHTDTQYF TGCGCCAGCAGCGAAGGGAGGGGACTACACACAGATACGCAGTATTTT
- TRBJ2-1 - TRBV29-1 CSGRGLFEQFF TGCAGCGGACGCGGACTGTTTGAGCAGTTCTTC
few TRBJ2-7 - TRBV3-1 CASSHPGSSYEQYF TGTGCCAGCAGCCATCCCGGGTCCTCCTACGAGCAGTACTTC
- TRBJ2-1 - TRBV3-1 CASRQLENEQFF TGTGCCAGCAGGCAACTAGAAAATGAGCAGTTCTTC
- TRBJ1-2 - TRBV11-2 CASSLASAGDRTYGYTF TGTGCCAGCAGCTTAGCCAGCGCGGGAGACAGGACCTATGGCTACACCTTC
- TRBJ2-7 - TRBV7-9 CASSRGHFYEQYF TGTGCCAGCAGCCGAGGACATTTCTACGAGCAGTACTTC
- TRBJ1-3 - TRBV13 CASSQVWTSLDYSGNTIYF TGTGCCAGCAGCCAGGTTTGGACATCCCTTGACTACTCTGGAAACACCATATATTTT
few TRBJ1-2 - TRBV28 CASSLWDGYTF TGTGCCAGCAGTTTATGGGACGGCTACACCTTC
few TRBJ1-1 TRBD1 TRBV28 CASRWGQALSNTEAFF TGTGCCAGCAGGTGGGGACAGGCTCTGTCGAACACTGAAGCTTTCTTT
- TRBJ1-5 - TRBV2 CASSRFLAPFNQPQHF TGTGCCAGCAGCCGCTTTTTGGCGCCGTTCAATCAGCCCCAGCATTTT
few TRBJ1-5 - TRBV10-3 CAISERDNQPQHF TGTGCCATCAGTGAGCGGGACAATCAGCCCCAGCATTTT